This T cell receptor beta chain was identified during a study of blood T cell repertoires in COVID-19. The method was immunoSEQ multiplex PCR; TCRdb's version includes in-frame clones alone and lacks a portion of them. Among some 60,000 clones listed, over 75% were seen once. This TCR derives from a human donor in a cohort sampled during active COVID-19. Sequenced sample: peripheral blood.

CDR3 sequence (DNA): TGTGCCAGTAGTGATCAGACAGGGGTTACTGGTGCTTTCTTT. Protein sequence: CASSDQTGVTGAFF. The rearrangement joins TRBV19 to TRBJ1-1; the match to TRBD1 covers 8 bases. The CDR3 has 14 residues. CDR1 is LNHDA and CDR2 is SQIVND in the germline V gene (reference sequence). The V segment lost 5 bases and the J segment 11 bases; nucleotides outside the gene matches: 13.